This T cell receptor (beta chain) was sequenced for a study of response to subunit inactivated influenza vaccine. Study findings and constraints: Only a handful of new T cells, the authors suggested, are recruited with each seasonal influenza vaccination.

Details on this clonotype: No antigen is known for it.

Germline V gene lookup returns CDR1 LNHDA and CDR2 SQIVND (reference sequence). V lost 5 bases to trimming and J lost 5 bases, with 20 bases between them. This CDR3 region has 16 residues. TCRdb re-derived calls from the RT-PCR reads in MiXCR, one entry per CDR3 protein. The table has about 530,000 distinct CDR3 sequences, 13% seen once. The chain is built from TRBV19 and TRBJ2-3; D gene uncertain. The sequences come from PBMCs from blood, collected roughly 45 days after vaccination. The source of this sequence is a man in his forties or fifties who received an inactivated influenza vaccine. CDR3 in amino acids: CASSPTLLPPIDTQYF. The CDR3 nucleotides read TGTGCCAGTAGTCCTACCCTACTACCTCCGATAGATACGCAGTATTTT.